This TCR beta chain appears in the sequencing data of a study of blood T cells in healthy people across ages. Primers used in a second PCR of about 7 to 12 cycles were a sample-barcoded 5' primer and a J-beta primer mix. Each CDR3 protein gets one entry after TCRdb re-called the 5' RACE reads with MiXCR. The sample lists roughly 1.5 million distinct CDR3 sequences, less than 45% occurring once. The CDR3 contains 12 residues. Germline CDR1 is DFQATT and CDR2 is SNEGSKA (reference sequence). Deletions cut 6 bases from V and 9 bases from J, with 15 bases between. This clonotype was detected once. Its antigen remains unidentified. Overall study results and limits: Long-lived donors exceeded aged donors in naive CD4+ cells and diversity. Estimated diversity that came from one million T cells was considered an underestimate.

Sequencing was carried out using blood. The clonotype originates from a woman aged 18-29 years in good health. V gene TRBV20-1 combines with J gene TRBJ2-1; possible D gene TRBD2, 6 bases. In DNA form, the CDR3 reads TGCAGTGCAAGCCCCCGGACTATTGAGCAGTTCTTC. Translating gives CSASPRTIEQFF.